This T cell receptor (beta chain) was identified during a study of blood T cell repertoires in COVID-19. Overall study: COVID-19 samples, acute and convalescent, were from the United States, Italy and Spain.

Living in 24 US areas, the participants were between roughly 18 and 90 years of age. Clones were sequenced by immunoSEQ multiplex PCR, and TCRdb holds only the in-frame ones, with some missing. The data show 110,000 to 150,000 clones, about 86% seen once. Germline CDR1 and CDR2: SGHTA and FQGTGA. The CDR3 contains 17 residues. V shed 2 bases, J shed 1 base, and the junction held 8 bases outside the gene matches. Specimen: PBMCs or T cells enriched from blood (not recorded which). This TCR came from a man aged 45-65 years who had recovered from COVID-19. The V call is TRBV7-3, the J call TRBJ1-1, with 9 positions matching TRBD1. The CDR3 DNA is TGTGCCAGCAGCTTAGGGACAGGGAGCCGGCAGAACACTGAAGCTTTCTTT. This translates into CASSLGTGSRQNTEAFF.